This is a list of T cell receptor beta chains from one sample in a study of blood T cell repertoires in COVID-19. Here immunoSEQ multiplex PCR was the method, and the copy in TCRdb shows in-frame clones only, minus some. The sample contains around 150,000 clones, 90% to 95% of which appear only once. Sequenced: peripheral blood. Every receptor here comes from a woman in her forties or fifties with acute or convalescent COVID-19. The CDR3 runs from the conserved cysteine through the conserved F or W. A D gene is named only where the DNA matches it firmly. The size entry is marked missing in some rows and otherwise reads once, few, many or a size class.

j_call d_call clone_size v_call cdr3_nt cdr3_aa
TRBJ2-7 TRBD2 . TRBV28 TGTGCCAGCAGTCCACTTCTAGCGGGAGAGAACGAGCAGTACTTC CASSPLLAGENEQYF
TRBJ2-5 TRBD2 . TRBV30 TGTGCCTGGAGTCCCGGGACTATCCGAGAGACCCAGTACTTC CAWSPGTIRETQYF
TRBJ1-1 . . TRBV19 TGTGCCAGTGGGGGGGTTTGGACTGAAGCTTTCTTT CASGGVWTEAFF
TRBJ1-2 . . TRBV27 TGTGCCAGCAGTTCATGGGTCGGGAGCGATGGCTACACCTTC CASSSWVGSDGYTF
TRBJ2-5 . . TRBV7-9 TGTGCCAGCAGCGTAAAAGAGACCCAGTACTTC CASSVKETQYF
TRBJ1-4 TRBD1 . TRBV9 TGTGCCAGCAGCGCGCAGGGACAGACTAATGAAAAACTGTTTTTT CASSAQGQTNEKLFF
TRBJ2-7 . . TRBV3-1/TRBV3-2 TGTGCCAGCAGCCAGTTCCCAGGGGGGAGCCAGTACTTC CASSQFPGGSQYF
TRBJ1-1 . . TRBV5-6 TGTGCCAGCAGCAAGATGGGGGGGGCGGTAGGCACTGAAGCTTTCTTT CASSKMGGAVGTEAFF
TRBJ1-2 TRBD1 . TRBV2 TGTGCCAGCAGCTTAGACAGGGCGACTGGCTACACCTTC CASSLDRATGYTF
TRBJ1-1 TRBD1 . TRBV9 TGTGCCAGCAGCGCCAATCAGGGGGCGCACACTGAAGCTTTCTTT CASSANQGAHTEAFF
TRBJ1-1 . once TRBV28 TGTGCCAGCAGCTCACAGGGTAGGAACACTGAAGCTTTCTTT CASSSQGRNTEAFF
TRBJ2-7 TRBD1 . TRBV9 TGTGCCAGCAGCCCTGGACAGGGGATCGAGCAGTACTTC CASSPGQGIEQYF
TRBJ2-5 TRBD2 . TRBV4-1 TGCGCCAGCAGCCACGGGGGACTAGCGGGGGAAGAGACCCAGTACTTC CASSHGGLAGEETQYF
TRBJ2-1 . . TRBV4-1 TGCGCCAGCAGCCAAGATCGCTTGACTAACTACAATGAGCAGTTCTTC CASSQDRLTNYNEQFF
TRBJ2-7 . . TRBV6-5 TGTGCCGCTCTCGCAGGGTTCGAGCAGTACTTC CAALAGFEQYF
TRBJ2-2 . . TRBV27 TGTGCCAGCAGTCTAGAAACGAACACCGGGGAGCTGTTTTTT CASSLETNTGELFF
TRBJ2-5 . . TRBV7-9 TGTGCCAGCAGCCGAACTCCCTTAGCGCTCCTACAAGAGACCCAGTACTTC CASSRTPLALLQETQYF
TRBJ2-7 . once TRBV19 TGTGCCAGTAGCAGTAACGGCGGGACGGAGCAGTACTTC CASSSNGGTEQYF
TRBJ2-5 . . TRBV13 TGTGCCAGCAGCGCACGGGACTACCAAGAGACCCAGTACTTC CASSARDYQETQYF
TRBJ2-5 TRBD1 . TRBV5-1 TGCGCCAGCAGTCCCGGACAGGCTCAAGAGACCCAGTACTTC CASSPGQAQETQYF
TRBJ1-1 TRBD1 . TRBV28 TGTGCCAGCAGTTCGACCCGGACAGGGAACACTGAAGCTTTCTTT CASSSTRTGNTEAFF
TRBJ2-1 TRBD1 . TRBV6-6 TGTGCCAGCAGCCCAGGACAGGTGTTCTACAATGAGCAGTTCTTC CASSPGQVFYNEQFF
TRBJ2-5 TRBD1 . TRBV25-1 TGTGCCAGCAGTGTAAGGACAGGGGTTCAAGAGACCCAGTACTTC CASSVRTGVQETQYF
TRBJ1-2 TRBD1 once TRBV24-1 TGTGCCACCAGTGACGCCTCCCAGGGGGCGGACTATGGCTACACCTTC CATSDASQGADYGYTF
TRBJ2-1 TRBD2 . TRBV15 TGTGCCACCAGCAGAGTTAGCGGGAGTTTCTATGAGCAGTTCTTC CATSRVSGSFYEQFF
TRBJ2-3 . . TRBV5-1 TGCGCCAGCAGACGGGGGACGGATACGCAGTATTTT CASRRGTDTQYF
TRBJ1-5 TRBD1 . TRBV28 TGTGCCAGCAGTCCCCTCGGGACAGGGGTAATTTATAGCAATCAGCCCCAGCATTTT CASSPLGTGVIYSNQPQHF
TRBJ2-3 . . TRBV6-5 TGTGCCAGCAGTTACGGGGGGTTGGGCACAGATACGCAGTATTTT CASSYGGLGTDTQYF
TRBJ2-3 TRBD2 . TRBV2 TGTGCCAGCAGGGGACTAGCGGGATTTGGAGATACGCAGTATTTT CASRGLAGFGDTQYF
TRBJ1-1 . . TRBV6-5 TGTGCCAGCAGTCGCGGACAGAGCACTGAAGCTTTCTTT CASSRGQSTEAFF
TRBJ1-2 TRBD1 . TRBV25-1 TGTGCCAGCAGTGGGGACAGGCCGACTAACTATGGCTACACCTTC CASSGDRPTNYGYTF
TRBJ1-5 . . TRBV2 TGTGCCAGCAGCCCAGGCGTTGACCAGCCCCAGCATTTT CASSPGVDQPQHF
TRBJ2-1 TRBD2 once TRBV7-8 TGTGCCAGCAGCCCGCGGGGGGGCCTCTACAATGAGCAGTTCTTC CASSPRGGLYNEQFF
TRBJ2-5 TRBD1 . TRBV6-5 TGTGCCAGCAGTAACCTGGACAGGGGGGATGAGACCCAGTACTTC CASSNLDRGDETQYF
TRBJ1-1 . . TRBV9 TGTGCCAGCAGCCCTTCGCAGGGGAACACTGAAGCTTTCTTT CASSPSQGNTEAFF
TRBJ2-1 TRBD2 . TRBV6-1 TGTGCCAGCAGTGACGAGACTAGCGGGTCCCAGTTCTTC CASSDETSGSQFF
TRBJ1-1 . . TRBV10-3 TGTGCCATCAGAACCGGGACTCGGAACACTGAAGCTTTCTTT CAIRTGTRNTEAFF
TRBJ1-4 . . TRBV7-9 TGTGCCAGCAGCTTACTGTCCTATAATGAAAAACTGTTTTTT CASSLLSYNEKLFF
TRBJ2-2 TRBD2 . TRBV9 TGTGCCAGCAGCGTAGACGGGCTAGCGGGGGGCACGAACACCGGGGAGCTGTTTTTT CASSVDGLAGGTNTGELFF
TRBJ1-2 TRBD1 . TRBV6-2/TRBV6-3 TGTGCCAGCAGTTCCCTCACCTTGGACAGGGGAGGATGGTATGGCTACACCTTC CASSSLTLDRGGWYGYTF
TRBJ2-7 . once TRBV5-6 TGTGCCAGCAGCTTGTTTTGGCAGGAAAACGAGCAGTACTTC CASSLFWQENEQYF
TRBJ2-5 . . TRBV6-5 TGTGCCACAAGGGGGAGGGGGGGAAAAGAGACCCAGTACTTC CATRGRGGKETQYF
TRBJ2-7 . . TRBV19 TGTGCCAGTAGTATCCGACAGAACGACGAGCAGTACTTC CASSIRQNDEQYF
TRBJ1-2 TRBD1 once TRBV5-1 TGCGCCAGCAGCTTGGACAGGGGCGGCTATGGCTACACCTTC CASSLDRGGYGYTF
TRBJ2-2 . . TRBV27 TGTGCCAGCAGGCCCGGGAGCACCGGGGAGCTGTTTTTT CASRPGSTGELFF
TRBJ1-6 . . TRBV9 TGTGCCAGCAGCACAGGGTGGGATTCACCCCTCCACTTT CASSTGWDSPLHF
TRBJ2-6 . few TRBV2 TGTGCCAGCATGGGGCTTGACTCCGGGGCCAACGTCCTGACTTTC CASMGLDSGANVLTF
TRBJ2-6 TRBD1 . TRBV4-1 TGCGCCAGCAGCCCCGGACAGGACCACTCTGGGGCCAACGTCCTGACTTTC CASSPGQDHSGANVLTF
TRBJ2-5 TRBD2 . TRBV29-1 TGCAGCGCCTTTCCGGGACTAGATCACCAAGAGACCCAGTACTTC CSAFPGLDHQETQYF
TRBJ2-3 TRBD1 . TRBV7-3 TGTGCCAGCAGCTTCGGACAGGGGGCAGATACGCAGTATTTT CASSFGQGADTQYF
TRBJ1-2 . . TRBV12-3/TRBV12-4 TGTGCCAGCAGTTTCGGCGGGGGCCATGGCTACACCTTC CASSFGGGHGYTF